These 10 T cell receptor beta chains were all obtained from the same sample, sequenced in a study of cytotoxic CD8 clonotypes in ibrutinib-treated CLL. Method: immunoSEQ multiplex PCR; TCRdb's copy keeps in-frame clones and lacks some. The sample lists around 76,000 clones; around four fifths were seen once. The sequenced sample was PBMCs, obtained after 24 months of ibrutinib treatment. These receptor sequences come from a human donor with chronic lymphocytic leukemia.

The gene calls are TRBV5-6 and TRBJ2-1, with D perhaps TRBD1 (5 bases). This CDR3 region has 16 residues. With 5 bases removed from V and 0 bases from J, the gap between germline ends came to 15 bases. Per the germline V gene, CDR1 is SGHDT and CDR2 is YYEEEE. The CDR3, as DNA: TGTGCCAGCAGGCCCTGGGGCACGAGCTCCTACAATGAGCAGTTCTTC. This codes for CASRPWGTSSYNEQFF. The variable domain in full, completed from reference TRBV5-6 and TRBJ2-1, reads DAGVTQSPTHLIKTRGQQVTLRCSPKSGHDTVSWYQQALGQGPQFIFQYYEEEERQRGNFPDRFSGHQFPNYSSELNVNALLLGDSALYLCASRPWGTSSYNEQFFGPGTRLTVL.

The chain joins TRBV5-4 to TRBJ2-3; 9 positions match TRBD2. The germline V gene encodes CDR1 SGHNT and CDR2 YYREEE (reference sequence). With V trimmed by 4 bases and J by 2 bases, 5 bases remained unmatched. The length of the CDR3 is 15 residues. The CDR3 nucleotides read TGTGCCAGCAGCGGGGGACTAGCAGACACAGATACGCAGTATTTT. Protein product: CASSGGLADTDTQYF.

Turning to this clone: The same CDR3 arises from other DNA sequences in this sample as well. The chain uses TRBV7-9 and TRBJ2-7, with D perhaps TRBD1 (5 bases). Trimming took off 11 bases at V and 4 bases at J, with 15 bases between the two ends. The CDR3 contains 12 residues. The germline V gene has CDR1 SEHNR and CDR2 FQNEAQ (reference sequence). In DNA, the CDR3 is TGTGCCTCGCAGGGCCGGTCATACGAGCAGTACTTC. It specifies CASQGRSYEQYF.

V and J are TRBV11-2 and TRBJ2-1, with 14 bases matching TRBD2. The CDR3 is made up of 17 amino acids. After removal of 5 bases from V and 5 bases from J, the junction contained 8 bases not matched to a gene. The germline V gene encodes CDR1 SGHAT and CDR2 FQNNGV. The CDR3 protein is CASSPRTSGRWDNEQFF. The CDR3, as DNA: TGTGCCAGCAGCCCACGGACTAGCGGGAGGTGGGACAATGAGCAGTTCTTC.

This sequence joins TRBV2 and TRBJ2-1; the match to TRBD2 covers 11 bases. The CDR3 totals 16 residues. Germline values: CDR1 SNHLY, CDR2 FYNNEI. Trimming at V came to 7 bases and at J to 6 bases, leaving 11 bases not matched to a gene. Written as DNA, the CDR3 is TGTGCCAGCAAGCTTAGCGGGAGGGCCTGGTCCAATGAGCAGTTCTTC. Encoded protein: CASKLSGRAWSNEQFF.

The chain carries TRBV28 and TRBJ1-2; no clear D. The CDR3 loop spans 14 amino acids. Germline V gene data show CDR1 as MDHEN and CDR2 as SYDVKM. Trimming left V 6 bases short and J 4 bases short, with 15 bases between. The chain's CDR3 is CASRAGAQSYGYTF. The CDR3 bases are TGTGCCAGCAGGGCGGGAGCACAAAGCTATGGCTACACCTTC.

V is TRBV20-1 and J is TRBJ2-7; D unresolved. CDR3 length: 11 amino acids. V was clipped by 5 bases and J by 0 bases, with 5 bases between them. Germline CDR1 and CDR2: DFQATT and SNEGSKA (reference sequence). CDR3 nucleotide sequence: TGCAGTGCTCTGGTCTCCTACGAGCAGTACTTC. Translated: CSALVSYEQYF.

The J gene is TRBJ2-1, the V gene TRBV5-1; D may be TRBD2 (6 bases). CDR3 length equals 15 residues. Germline lookup yields CDR1 SGHRS and CDR2 YFSETQ. Trimming stripped 1 base from V and 5 bases from J, with 13 bases between. CDR3 nucleotide sequence: TGCGCCAGCAGCTTGATCCTAGCGCCTGACAATGAGCAGTTCTTC. Amino acid sequence: CASSLILAPDNEQFF.

The chain combines TRBV5-1 with TRBJ2-7; tentatively, D is TRBD1 (6 bases). The CDR3 contains 14 residues. V was shortened by 3 bases and J by 2 bases, with 12 bases between the two germline ends. Germline-derived CDR1 and CDR2 are SGHRS and YFSETQ. The CDR3 reads CASSWDTGPYEQYF. The CDR3 DNA is TGCGCCAGCAGCTGGGACACAGGGCCCTACGAGCAGTACTTC.

The rearrangement links TRBV5-1 to TRBJ2-2; 8 nucleotides match TRBD1. The ends lost 0 bases at V and 6 bases at J; junction bases unmatched: 4. The CDR3 extends over 15 amino acids. Germline CDR1 is SGHRS and CDR2 is YFSETQ. Here the CDR3 reads CASSLVQGGAGELFF. The CDR3 coding sequence is TGCGCCAGCAGCTTGGTACAGGGGGGCGCCGGGGAGCTGTTTTTT. Based on the CDR3 plus reference TRBV5-1 and TRBJ2-2, the full variable domain is KAGVTQTPRYLIKTRGQQVTLSCSPISGHRSVSWYQQTPGQGLQFLFEYFSETQRNKGNFPGRFSGRQFSNSRSEMNVSTLELGDSALYLCASSLVQGGAGELFFGEGSRLTVL.